What follows are 13 T cell receptor beta chains derived from one specimen sequenced in a study of T cell repertoires in cytomegalovirus infection. No antigens are known for them. Via MiXCR, TCRdb re-called the reads, giving one row per CDR3 protein. The sample gives some 130,000 distinct CDR3 sequences, over 30% of which show up once; roughly 51% is in the top ten. Specimen: CD8+ T cells from cultured PBMCs, collected from culture after CMV antigen stimulation. These receptors were taken from a human donor in good health (CMV status not recorded). Some clones in this sample may be carry-over from other donors' samples.

The chain is built from TRBV7-9 and TRBJ2-5; D remains unclear. In germline, CDR1 is SEHNR, CDR2 FQNEAQ (reference sequence). Trimming stripped 4 bases from V and 2 bases from J, with 11 bases between. The CDR3 consists of 14 residues. This CDR3 reads CASSSFWVQETQYF. CDR3 sequence (DNA): TGTGCCAGCAGCTCTTTCTGGGTACAAGAGACCCAGTACTTC.

The V gene is TRBV11-1, the J gene TRBJ2-7; the D is unclear. CDR3 size: 14 residues. Deletions cut 7 bases from V and 2 bases from J, with 15 bases between. Germline loops: CDR1 SGHAT, CDR2 FQDESV (reference sequence). This CDR3 reads CASTSPSYPYEQYF. CDR3 in DNA: TGTGCCAGCACGTCCCCCTCGTATCCCTACGAGCAGTACTTC.

This clonotype was observed at least ten times. The CDR3 is CASSPIRRGAYEQYF. DNA of the CDR3: TGTGCCAGCTCACCAATACGGAGAGGGGCCTACGAGCAGTACTTC. V and J are TRBV18 and TRBJ2-7; D may correspond to TRBD1 or TRBD2 (5 bases each). This CDR3 contains 15 residues. V lost 2 bases and J lost 2, with 13 bases in between. Germline assignment: CDR1 KGHSH and CDR2 LQKENI.

The chain recombines TRBV7-8 with TRBJ1-5; D call uncertain. Looked up from germline, CDR1 is SGHVS and CDR2 is FQNEAQ. CDR3 size: 14 residues. Trimming left V 5 bases short and J 5 bases short, with 13 bases between. CDR3 DNA sequence: TGTGCCAGCAGCCCATCGGGCCTGCATCAGCCCCAGCATTTT. The encoded protein is CASSPSGLHQPQHF.

The rearrangement joins TRBV6-2 or TRBV6-3 to TRBJ1-1; TRBD1 is a possible D gene (5 bases). The CDR3 is 17 residues long. The germline V gene has CDR1 MNHEY and CDR2 SVGEGT. Between the trimmed V and J ends, which lost 4 bases and 2 bases, there was a span of 20 bases. The CDR3 sequence is CASSFTDQGEINTEAFF. The CDR3 DNA sequence: TGTGCCAGCAGTTTCACTGATCAGGGAGAAATAAACACTGAAGCTTTCTTT.

This clonotype was counted many times. This sequence joins TRBV7-8 and TRBJ2-3; TRBD2 matches 14 bases. CDR1 is SGHVS, CDR2 FQNEAQ, per germline. This CDR3 comprises 18 residues. The trim removed 5 bases at V and 0 bases at J, leaving 7 bases unmatched. The chain's CDR3 is CASSPRLAGGISTDTQYF. In DNA, the CDR3 is TGTGCCAGCAGCCCCCGACTAGCGGGGGGGATTAGCACAGATACGCAGTATTTT.

In its sample, this clonotype was seen many times. The chain joins TRBV7-8 to TRBJ2-3; no firm D call. The germline V gene has CDR1 SGHVS and CDR2 FQNEAQ. Trimming took off 4 bases at V and 3 bases at J, with 8 bases between the two ends. This CDR3 region has 13 residues. The CDR3 reads CASSSHRTDTQYF. The CDR3 nucleotides read TGTGCCAGCAGCTCCCATAGGACAGATACGCAGTATTTT.

V usage is TRBV19 and J usage is TRBJ2-7; D is unclear. The germline V gene encodes CDR1 LNHDA and CDR2 SQIVND (reference sequence). The CDR3 is made up of 13 amino acids. Trimming removed 3 bases from V and 3 bases from J, with 9 bases in between. The CDR3 DNA follows: TGTGCCAGTAGTATCAGTAAGGGCTACGAGCAGTACTTC. This encodes CASSISKGYEQYF. The whole variable domain, remainder taken from reference TRBV19 and TRBJ2-7, is DGGITQSPKYLFRKEGQNVTLSCEQNLNHDAMYWYRQDPGQGLRLIYYSQIVNDFQKGDIAEGYSVSREKKESFPLTVTSAQKNPTAFYLCASSISKGYEQYFGPGTRLTVT.

In this sample, this clonotype turned up many times. J is TRBJ2-7 and V is TRBV15; 10 nucleotides match TRBD1. The CDR3 has 14 residues. The germline V gene encodes CDR1 LNHNV and CDR2 YYDKDF (reference sequence). V dropped 5 bases and J dropped 2; count of bases not matched to a gene: 3. In nucleotides, the CDR3 is TGTGCCACCAGCCCGGGACAGGGGCCCTACGAGCAGTACTTC. Translation gives CATSPGQGPYEQYF.

This clonotype was counted only a few times. The V and J genes are TRBV6-1 and TRBJ2-1; 9 positions match TRBD1. The CDR3 has 17 residues. Unmatched junction bases numbered 16, after V lost 5 bases and J lost 8 bases. The germline V gene has CDR1 MNHNS and CDR2 SASEGT. The CDR3 reads CASSNPWDRDESDEQFF. In nucleotides, the CDR3 is TGTGCCAGCAGTAATCCCTGGGACAGGGACGAGTCGGATGAGCAGTTCTTC.

The V gene is TRBV27, the J gene TRBJ2-1; TRBD1 matches 9 bases. Germline CDR1 is MNHEY and CDR2 is SMNVEV (reference sequence). With 4 bases clipped from V and 8 bases from J, the junction kept 6 bases outside the gene matches. This CDR3 has 14 residues. The CDR3 region is CASSWGQGSDEQFF. The CDR3 DNA reads TGTGCCAGCAGTTGGGGACAGGGTAGCGATGAGCAGTTCTTC.

Notes on this clonotype: This likely comes from a read error, as the CDR3 has no conserved phenylalanine or tryptophan at its end. It is unclear where the CDR3 begins or ends on the DNA, so no DNA is shown, and the CDR3 is as TCRdb lists it. The CDR3 spells CASSETAYSPI. This chain uses TRBV2 with TRBJ2-5; TRBD1 is the table's D call and was not checked against the DNA. Germline CDR1 is SNHLY and CDR2 is FYNNEI. The CDR3 is 11 residues long, ends included.

This chain links TRBV15 with TRBJ1-4; unclear D gene. Trimming removed 3 bases from V and 4 bases from J, with 12 bases in between. Germline V lookup: CDR1 LNHNV, CDR2 YYDKDF (reference sequence). The CDR3 runs to 15 residues. CDR3 DNA sequence: TGTGCCACCAGCAGTGGAGGAGGGCTTAATGAAAAACTGTTTTTT. Translated: CATSSGGGLNEKLFF. Complete variable domain (other parts from reference TRBV15 and TRBJ1-4): DAMVIQNPRYQVTQFGKPVTLSCSQTLNHNVMYWYQQKSSQAPKLLFHYYDKDFNNEADTPDNFQSRRPNTSFCFLDIRSPGLGDTAMYLCATSSGGGLNEKLFFGSGTQLSVL.